The 20 T cell receptor beta chains in this list originate from one sample, sequenced in a study of blood T cells in healthy people across ages. A J-beta primer mix and a sample-barcoded 5' primer were used in a second PCR of roughly 7 to 12 cycles. MiXCR, applied by TCRdb to the 5' RACE reads, yields one record per CDR3 protein. This table holds 760,000 or so distinct CDR3 sequences, just under 25% found once. These data also formed part of another study, on T cells of mothers and their children.

Sequenced material: blood. These receptors originate from a boy younger than 18 in good health.

V is TRBV29-1 and J is TRBJ1-1; weak D call: TRBD1 (6 bases). The V gene's germline CDR1 is SQVTM and CDR2 ANQGSEA. The V and J ends lost 6 bases and 4 bases respectively, with 12 bases between them. This CDR3 spans 12 amino acids. CDR3 protein: CSVAGAGTEAFF. CDR3 nucleotides: TGCAGCGTCGCGGGGGCCGGCACTGAAGCTTTCTTT.

This clonotype was observed a few times. This rearrangement joins TRBV11-2 to TRBJ2-2; no definite D call. Trimming shortened V by 5 bases and J by 3 bases, and 10 bases separated the two germline ends. CDR1 is SGHAT and CDR2 is FQNNGV in the germline V gene. CDR3 length: 14 amino acids. CDR3: CASSPTSYTGELFF. The CDR3 bases are TGTGCCAGCAGCCCCACCAGCTACACCGGGGAGCTGTTTTTT.

The chain links TRBV3-1 to TRBJ1-1; D might be TRBD1 (5 bases). Germline V gene lookup returns CDR1 LGHDT and CDR2 YNNKEL (reference sequence). CDR3 length: 14 residues. Trimming took off 3 bases at V and 2 bases at J, with 10 bases between the two ends. The CDR3 is CASSQVGVNTEAFF. CDR3 coding DNA: TGTGCCAGCAGCCAGGTAGGGGTAAACACTGAAGCTTTCTTT.

The chain couples TRBV10-2 to TRBJ1-2; 7 bases fit TRBD1. The CDR3 has 13 residues. Germline CDR1 and CDR2: WSHSY and SAAADI. V trimming: 11 bases; J trimming: 8 bases; junction bases outside the gene matches: 14. CDR3 nucleotides: TGCGCCGGTAGACAGGGAGGATCTAGCGGCTACACCTTC. This codes for CAGRQGGSSGYTF.

The V and J genes are TRBV20-1 and TRBJ2-5, with D perhaps assigned TRBD1 or TRBD2 (5 bases each). There are 14 residues in the CDR3. Germline CDR1 is DFQATT and CDR2 is SNEGSKA (reference sequence). V was shortened by 5 bases and J by 5 bases, with 18 bases between the two germline ends. The CDR3 reads CSASPGPTGETQYF. The CDR3, as DNA: TGCAGTGCTTCCCCGGGACCCACTGGGGAGACCCAGTACTTC.

This clonotype occurred a few times. V and J are TRBV11-2 and TRBJ2-3, with D uncertain. The V end lost 0 bases, the J end lost 5 bases, and 12 bases lay between the germline ends. This CDR3 is built from 15 residues. Germline assignment: CDR1 SGHAT and CDR2 FQNNGV. The CDR3 is CASSLDFGVRDTQYF. CDR3 nucleotides: TGTGCCAGCAGCTTAGACTTTGGTGTCCGAGATACGCAGTATTTT.

This clonotype was seen more than once but under ten times. The V call is TRBV13, the J call TRBJ2-5; D might be TRBD1 or TRBD2, each matching 5 bases. The CDR3 contains 13 residues. With 5 bases removed from V and 6 bases from J, the gap between germline ends came to 13 bases. Germline assignment: CDR1 PRHDT and CDR2 FYEKMQ (reference sequence). The CDR3 nucleotides read TGTGCCAGCAGCAGATCTGGGGGAAAGACCCAGTACTTC. Its protein product is CASSRSGGKTQYF.

The rearrangement links TRBV4-3 to TRBJ2-5; D is unresolved. Trimming took off 0 bases at V and 5 bases at J, with 10 bases between the two ends. Germline V lookup: CDR1 LGHNA, CDR2 YSLEER. This CDR3 is 14 amino acids long. The CDR3 region has the DNA TGCGCCAGCAGCCAAGATCGGGCTAAGGAGACCCAGTACTTC. It yields the protein CASSQDRAKETQYF.

Only a few counts were recorded for this clonotype. The chain couples TRBV10-3 to TRBJ2-5; the D gene is possibly TRBD2 (6 bases). There are 13 residues in the CDR3. Per the germline V gene, CDR1 is ENHRY and CDR2 is SYGVKD. Between the trimmed V and J ends, which lost 7 bases and 2 bases, there was a span of 11 bases. The CDR3 here is CAITPSDQETQYF. CDR3 nucleotides: TGTGCCATCACCCCTAGCGATCAAGAGACCCAGTACTTC.

In this sample, this clonotype turned up a few times. This sequence joins TRBV7-8 and TRBJ2-5; no definite D call. The DNA end is more similar to TRBJ2-1, so the J call may be wrong. Germline CDR1 SGHVS, CDR2 FQNEAQ. This CDR3 is built from 15 residues. The CDR3 DNA follows: TGTGCCAGCAGCTCCTCAGCCAATGCCCGCAATGAGCAGTTCTTC. Its protein product is CASSSSANARNEQFF.

The chain combines TRBV19 with TRBJ2-1, with D tentatively TRBD1 or TRBD2 (5 bases each). TRBJ2-5 explains the end of the DNA better; the J call may be wrong. CDR1 LNHDA and CDR2 SQIVND come from the germline V gene (reference sequence). The CDR3 spans 15 residues. CDR3 coding DNA: TGTGCCAGTAGTATTACCGGGGCGAGTGACGAGACCCAGTACTTC. It is translated as CASSITGASDETQYF.

The rearrangement links TRBV7-9 to TRBJ2-2, with a tentative D call TRBD1 (5 bases). The germline V gene has CDR1 SEHNR and CDR2 FQNEAQ (reference sequence). The CDR3 loop spans 15 amino acids. V was shortened by 10 bases and J by 1 base, with 16 bases between the two germline ends. The CDR3 is CAIQRDSWNTGELFF. CDR3 in DNA: TGTGCCATCCAGCGAGACAGCTGGAACACCGGGGAGCTGTTTTTT.

There are a few counts of this clonotype. This chain joins TRBV20-1 and TRBJ2-5; D call uncertain. With 4 bases removed from V and 5 bases from J, the gap between germline ends came to 11 bases. Per germline, CDR1 DFQATT and CDR2 SNEGSKA (reference sequence). This CDR3 spans 12 amino acids. CDR3 coding DNA: TGCAGTGCTAAAGGACCTCCGGAGACCCAGTACTTC. Its protein product is CSAKGPPETQYF.

The rearrangement links TRBV2 to TRBJ2-2; 7 bases fit TRBD1. Germline-derived CDR1 and CDR2 are SNHLY and FYNNEI. Unmatched junction bases numbered 7, after V lost 8 bases and J lost 1 base. This CDR3 has 15 amino acids. The CDR3 DNA follows: TGTGCCAGCGACCGGGACAGTCGGAACACCGGGGAGCTGTTTTTT. This gives the protein CASDRDSRNTGELFF. The variable domain in full, completed from reference TRBV2 and TRBJ2-2, reads EPEVTQTPSHQVTQMGQEVILRCVPISNHLYFYWYRQILGQKVEFLVSFYNNEISEKSEIFDDQFSVERPDGSNFTLKIRSTKLEDSAMYFCASDRDSRNTGELFFGEGSRLTVL.

This clonotype has a count of ten or more. J is TRBJ2-1 and V is TRBV19; no clear D gene. CDR3 length: 15 amino acids. Germline values: CDR1 LNHDA, CDR2 SQIVND (reference sequence). V lost 6 bases, J lost 0 bases, and 12 bases lay in between. The DNA of the CDR3 is TGTGCCAGTAGCCCCGATCGTAGCTCCTACAATGAGCAGTTCTTC. This encodes CASSPDRSSYNEQFF.

This chain links TRBV6-1 with TRBJ1-5; D is unclear. Trimming left V 2 bases short and J 1 base short, with 6 bases between. CDR1 is MNHNS and CDR2 is SASEGT in the germline V gene. The CDR3 has 14 residues. The CDR3 protein is CASSEPGSNQPQHF. In DNA, the CDR3 is TGTGCCAGCAGTGAACCAGGCAGCAATCAGCCCCAGCATTTT.

This clonotype was seen a handful of times. The V call is TRBV25-1, the J call TRBJ1-5; no reliable D call. The CDR3 consists of 11 residues. With 4 bases removed from V and 5 bases from J, the gap between germline ends came to 3 bases. Germline V gives CDR1 MGHDK, CDR2 SYGVNS. Here the CDR3 DNA reads TGTGCCAGCAGTGTGGATCAGCCCCAGCATTTT. Translated, it gives CASSVDQPQHF. Combining the CDR3 with reference TRBV25-1 and TRBJ1-5 gives the whole variable domain EADIYQTPRYLVIGTGKKITLECSQTMGHDKMYWYQQDPGMELHLIHYSYGVNSTEKGDLSSESTVSRIRTEHFPLTLESARPSHTSQYLCASSVDQPQHFGDGTRLSIL.

V gene TRBV19 combines with J gene TRBJ1-2; D may be TRBD1 (6 bases). V lost 6 bases and J 5 bases, leaving 13 bases between the germline ends. The CDR3 length is 13 residues. The germline gives CDR1 LNHDA, CDR2 SQIVND (reference sequence). This CDR3 is CASSEGGGYGYTF. The CDR3 DNA reads as TGTGCCAGTAGCGAAGGAGGGGGGTATGGCTACACCTTC.

V usage is TRBV12-3 or TRBV12-4 and J usage is TRBJ1-6; D ambiguous. The CDR3 consists of 13 residues. V lost 3 bases, J lost 10 bases, and 10 bases lay in between. CDR3 nucleotides: TGTGCCAGCAGTTTGAGGTTGGGGTCACCCCTCCACTTT. Its protein is CASSLRLGSPLHF.

This chain joins TRBV6-6 and TRBJ2-2; D is possibly TRBD1 or TRBD2 (5 bases each). V was pared by 2 bases and J by 7 bases, with 11 bases between. Germline-derived CDR1 and CDR2 are MNHNY and SVGAGI (reference sequence). CDR3 size: 14 residues. CDR3 amino acids: CASSYILGDGELFF. CDR3 DNA: TGTGCCAGCAGTTACATCTTGGGGGACGGGGAGCTGTTTTTT.